The 13 T cell receptor beta chains below all came from one sample that was sequenced in a study of shared clonotypes between healthy human individuals. Naive CD8 isolation took CD45RO-negative cells positively selected for CCR7 and excluded terminally differentiated effector memory CD45RA+ cells. Assay used: immunoSEQ multiplex PCR; TCRdb lists only in-frame clones, some missing. The profile shows some 2,100,000 clones, around 93% of them singletons. Sequenced sample: naive CD8+ T cells from PBMCs. The source is a man between 18 and 35 years old in good health. Some clones in this sample may be carry-over from other donors' samples.

Comment on this clone: Other DNA sequences of this sample code for an identical CDR3. This sequence joins TRBV5-6 and TRBJ1-5; no clear D gene. Per the germline V gene, CDR1 is SGHDT and CDR2 is YYEEEE. This CDR3 comprises 12 residues. V lost 0 bases and J lost 6, with 4 bases in between. The CDR3, as DNA: TGTGCCAGCAGCTTGGGTAGTCAGCCCCAGCATTTT. Amino acids: CASSLGSQPQHF. The variable domain in full, with the rest retrieved from reference TRBV5-6 and TRBJ1-5, is DAGVTQSPTHLIKTRGQQVTLRCSPKSGHDTVSWYQQALGQGPQFIFQYYEEEERQRGNFPDRFSGHQFPNYSSELNVNALLLGDSALYLCASSLGSQPQHFGDGTRLSIL.

V and J are TRBV15 and TRBJ2-7; the D gene is possibly TRBD2 (6 bases). Germline V gene sequence: CDR1 LNHNV, CDR2 YYDKDF (reference sequence). The CDR3 extends over 14 amino acids. Between the trimmed V and J ends, which lost 8 bases and 2 bases, there was a span of 16 bases. CDR3 loop: CATRGGGSPYEQYF. CDR3 nucleotides: TGTGCCACCCGTGGGGGAGGCTCCCCCTACGAGCAGTACTTC.

This CDR3 is CASAGGGGTDTQYF. CDR3 nucleotide sequence: TGTGCCAGTGCGGGCGGAGGGGGCACAGATACGCAGTATTTT. The chain is built from TRBV19 and TRBJ2-3, with a weak D call TRBD2 (6 bases). Trimming left V 8 bases short and J 1 base short, with 13 bases between. The CDR3 loop spans 14 amino acids. Germline assignment: CDR1 LNHDA and CDR2 SQIVND (reference sequence).

The chain carries TRBV19 and TRBJ1-1; D possibly corresponds to TRBD1 (5 bases). V lost 5 bases to trimming and J lost 6 bases, with 13 bases between them. The CDR3 is made up of 13 amino acids. Germline CDR1 is LNHDA and CDR2 is SQIVND (reference sequence). CDR3 in amino acids: CASSLSKGAEAFF. DNA of the CDR3: TGTGCCAGTAGTCTAAGCAAAGGGGCTGAAGCTTTCTTT.

The chain carries TRBV30 and TRBJ2-5; weak D call: TRBD1 (5 bases). The CDR3 consists of 16 residues. Trimming shortened V by 3 bases and J by 0 bases, and 17 bases separated the two germline ends. Germline lookup yields CDR1 GTSNPN and CDR2 SVGIG (reference sequence). The DNA for the CDR3 is TGTGCCTGGAGCCCGAAGACAGTGGTGTACCAAGAGACCCAGTACTTC. It is translated as CAWSPKTVVYQETQYF.

The chain couples TRBV7-9 to TRBJ2-7; 8 nucleotides align to TRBD2. Germline V lookup: CDR1 SEHNR, CDR2 FQNEAQ (reference sequence). J gave up 0 bases and V 5 bases, and 3 bases lay outside the gene matches. The CDR3 has 14 residues. DNA for the CDR3: TGTGCCAGCAGCCCGCGGGAGGACTCCTACGAGCAGTACTTC. Protein sequence: CASSPREDSYEQYF. Combining the CDR3 with reference TRBV7-9 and TRBJ2-7 gives the whole variable domain DTGVSQNPRHKITKRGQNVTFRCDPISEHNRLYWYRQTLGQGPEFLTYFQNEAQLEKSRLLSDRFSAERPKGSFSTLEIQRTEQGDSAMYLCASSPREDSYEQYFGPGTRLTVT.

This clone was picked up one time. V gene TRBV30 combines with J gene TRBJ1-1, with D possibly TRBD1 on 5 matching bases. V was cut by 2 bases and J by 4 bases, with 11 bases left in between. The V gene's germline CDR1 is GTSNPN and CDR2 SVGIG (reference sequence). The length of the CDR3 is 13 residues. The CDR3 loop is CAWSSGGGTEAFF. In DNA, the CDR3 is TGTGCCTGGAGTAGCGGGGGAGGCACTGAAGCTTTCTTT. The full variable domain, with the rest looked up from reference TRBV30 and TRBJ1-1, is SQTIHQWPATLVQPVGSPLSLECTVEGTSNPNLYWYRQAAGRGLQLLFYSVGIGQISSEVPQNLSASRPQDRQFILSSKKLLLSDSGFYLCAWSSGGGTEAFFGQGTRLTVV.

This rearrangement joins TRBV21-1 to TRBJ1-1. TRBV21-1 is a known pseudogene. This CDR3 spans 15 amino acids. The CDR3 here is CASSKRAGMNTEAFF. The CDR3 nucleotides are TGTGCCAGCAGCAAACGGGCAGGAATGAACACTGAAGCTTTCTTT.

The chain recombines TRBV7-3 with TRBJ2-7; the D gene is possibly TRBD2 (7 bases). From germline, CDR1 is SGHTA and CDR2 FQGTGA. The CDR3 consists of 14 residues. V lost 5 bases and J lost 0, with 11 bases in between. Here the CDR3 reads CASSAGDNSYEQYF. In nucleotides, the CDR3 is TGTGCCAGCAGCGCGGGGGACAACTCCTACGAGCAGTACTTC. The whole variable domain, remainder taken from reference TRBV7-3 and TRBJ2-7, is GAGVSQTPSNKVTEKGKYVELRCDPISGHTALYWYRQSLGQGPEFLIYFQGTGAADDSGLPNDRFFAVRPEGSVSTLKIQRTERGDSAVYLCASSAGDNSYEQYFGPGTRLTVT.

The V gene is TRBV27, the J gene TRBJ1-2; 8 bases agree with TRBD1. V lost 6 bases and J lost 0; bases outside the gene matches: 12. In germline, CDR1 is MNHEY, CDR2 SMNVEV (reference sequence). The CDR3 runs to 17 residues. CDR3 nucleotides: TGTGCCAGCAGCCCGGTGGTTTTGACAGGGGCTAACTATGGCTACACCTTC. Translated: CASSPVVLTGANYGYTF.

This clone was found a few times. This chain links TRBV19 with TRBJ1-1, with D unresolved. Trimming removed 3 bases at V and 7 bases at J, with 9 bases between. CDR3 length: 12 residues. CDR1 is LNHDA and CDR2 is SQIVND in the germline V gene (reference sequence). The CDR3 is CASSMGSIEAFF. The CDR3 DNA sequence: TGTGCCAGTAGTATGGGCAGTATTGAAGCTTTCTTT.

CDR3 DNA: TGTGCCAGCAGCTTGACAGGGGCATACGAAAAACTGTTTTTT. Translation gives CASSLTGAYEKLFF. The chain couples TRBV5-6 to TRBJ1-4, with 7 bases aligning to TRBD1. V lost 1 base, J lost 8 bases, and 5 bases stayed unmatched. CDR3 length: 14 amino acids. CDR1 SGHDT and CDR2 YYEEEE come from the germline V gene.

The rearrangement joins TRBV4-1 to TRBJ2-7; TRBD2 agrees at 9 bases. Germline loops: CDR1 MGHRA, CDR2 YSYEKL. CDR3 size: 14 residues. V gave up 4 bases and J gave up 3 bases; unmatched junction bases: 4. CDR3 nucleotides: TGCGCCAGCAGCCGGACTAGCGCGCACTACGAGCAGTACTTC. Residues: CASSRTSAHYEQYF.